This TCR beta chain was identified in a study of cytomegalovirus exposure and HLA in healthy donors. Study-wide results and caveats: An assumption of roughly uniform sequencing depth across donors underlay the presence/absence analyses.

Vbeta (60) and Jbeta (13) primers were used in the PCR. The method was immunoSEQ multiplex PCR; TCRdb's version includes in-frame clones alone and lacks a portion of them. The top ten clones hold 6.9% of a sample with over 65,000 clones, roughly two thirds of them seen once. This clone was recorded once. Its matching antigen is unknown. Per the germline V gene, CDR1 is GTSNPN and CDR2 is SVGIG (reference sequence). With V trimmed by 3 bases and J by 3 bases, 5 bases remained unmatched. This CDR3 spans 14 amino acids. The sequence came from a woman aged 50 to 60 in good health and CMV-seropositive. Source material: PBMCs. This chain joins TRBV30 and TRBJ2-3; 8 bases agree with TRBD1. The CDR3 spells CAWSVRQGTDTQYF. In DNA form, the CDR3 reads TGTGCCTGGAGCGTCCGACAGGGGACAGATACGCAGTATTTT.